This T cell receptor (beta chain) appears in the sequencing data of a study of T cell responses to AZD1222 COVID-19 vaccine. The protocol was immunoSEQ multiplex PCR, while the TCRdb copy is restricted to in-frame clones and leaves out a portion. The sample shows 90,000 to 120,000 clones, about 92% of them seen only once. Broader study findings: Donor demographics were predominantly white British with a female majority; clonal diversity may be underestimated.

Of note for this clone: The target antigen is unknown.

The CDR3 totals 13 residues. From germline, CDR1 is MDHEN and CDR2 SYDVKM. V lost 3 bases, J lost 5 bases, and 10 bases lay in between. The V call is TRBV28, the J call TRBJ1-1; no reliable D call. The TCR originated in an adult who received the AZD1222 COVID-19 vaccine. Source: peripheral blood, taken 28 days after the second AZD1222 dose. CDR3 protein: CASSFVGRTEAFF. The CDR3 coding sequence is TGTGCCAGCAGTTTTGTGGGCAGAACTGAAGCTTTCTTT.